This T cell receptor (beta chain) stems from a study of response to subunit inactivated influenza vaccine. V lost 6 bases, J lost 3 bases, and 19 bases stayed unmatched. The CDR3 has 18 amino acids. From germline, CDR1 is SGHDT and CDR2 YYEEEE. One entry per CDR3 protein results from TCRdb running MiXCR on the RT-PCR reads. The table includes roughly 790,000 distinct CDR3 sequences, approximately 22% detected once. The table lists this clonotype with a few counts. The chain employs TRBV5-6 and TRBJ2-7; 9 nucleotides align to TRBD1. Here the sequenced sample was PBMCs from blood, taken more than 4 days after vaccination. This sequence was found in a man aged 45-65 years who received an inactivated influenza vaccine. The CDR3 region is CASTLETPGQGPFYEQYF. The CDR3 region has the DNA TGTGCCAGCACCTTAGAGACACCGGGACAGGGTCCTTTCTACGAGCAGTACTTC.